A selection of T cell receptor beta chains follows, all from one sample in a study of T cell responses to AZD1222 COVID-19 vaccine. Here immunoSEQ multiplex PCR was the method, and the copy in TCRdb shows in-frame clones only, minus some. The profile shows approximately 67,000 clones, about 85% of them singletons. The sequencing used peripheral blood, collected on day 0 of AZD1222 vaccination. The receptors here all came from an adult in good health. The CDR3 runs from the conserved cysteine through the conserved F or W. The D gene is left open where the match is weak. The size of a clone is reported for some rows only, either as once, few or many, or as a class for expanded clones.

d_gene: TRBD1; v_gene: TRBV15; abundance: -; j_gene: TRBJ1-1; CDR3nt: TGTGCCACCAGCACGGGGACAGGGTTCACTGAAGCTTTCTTT; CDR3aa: CATSTGTGFTEAFF
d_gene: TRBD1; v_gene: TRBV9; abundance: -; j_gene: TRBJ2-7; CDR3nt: TGTGCCAGCAGCGTGGGGACAGAGAGCTCCTACGAGCAGTACTTC; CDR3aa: CASSVGTESSYEQYF
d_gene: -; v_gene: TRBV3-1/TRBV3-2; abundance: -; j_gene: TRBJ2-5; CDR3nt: TGTGCCAGCAGCCATGGTGGGGCTGGGGAGACCCAGTACTTC; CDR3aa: CASSHGGAGETQYF
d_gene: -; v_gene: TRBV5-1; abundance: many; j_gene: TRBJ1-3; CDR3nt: TGCGCCAGCCGATCTCAGGGAGGCGGAAACACCATATATTTT; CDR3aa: CASRSQGGGNTIYF
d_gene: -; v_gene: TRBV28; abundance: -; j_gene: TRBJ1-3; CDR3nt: TGTGCCAGCGAACGGGGGTCGAGTGGAAACACCATATATTTT; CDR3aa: CASERGSSGNTIYF
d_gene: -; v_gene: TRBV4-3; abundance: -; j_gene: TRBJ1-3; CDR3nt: TGCGCCAGCAGCCAAGGGGGTGGAAACACCATATATTTT; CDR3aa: CASSQGGGNTIYF
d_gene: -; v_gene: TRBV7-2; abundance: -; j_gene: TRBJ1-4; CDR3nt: TGTGCCAGCAGCTCGGAGCAAAATGAAAAACTGTTTTTT; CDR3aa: CASSSEQNEKLFF
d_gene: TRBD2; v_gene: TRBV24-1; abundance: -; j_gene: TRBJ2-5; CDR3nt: TGTGCCACCAGTGATTCCGCTATAGCGGGGAGGAGAGAGACCCAGTACTTC; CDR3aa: CATSDSAIAGRRETQYF
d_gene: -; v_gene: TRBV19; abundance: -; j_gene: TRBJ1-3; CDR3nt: TGTGCCAGCCAGGGTGTCTCTGGAAACACCATATATTTT; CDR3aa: CASQGVSGNTIYF
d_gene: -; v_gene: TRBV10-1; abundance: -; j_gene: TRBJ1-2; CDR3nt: TGCGCCAGCAGTGAGGGCGGGGTATCTAACTATGGCTACACCTTC; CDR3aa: CASSEGGVSNYGYTF
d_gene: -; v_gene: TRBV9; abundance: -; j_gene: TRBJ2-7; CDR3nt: TGTGCCAGCAGCGTAGCGGAGGGAGTCGGCGAGCAGTACTTC; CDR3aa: CASSVAEGVGEQYF
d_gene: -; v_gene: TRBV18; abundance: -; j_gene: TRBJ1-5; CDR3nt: TGTGCCAGCTCACCGTCCAGGGATCAGCCCCAGCATTTT; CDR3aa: CASSPSRDQPQHF
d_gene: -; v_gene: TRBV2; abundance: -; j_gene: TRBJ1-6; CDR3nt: TGTGCCAGCAGTGATGGCAGCAGCTCCTATAATTCACCCCTCCACTTT; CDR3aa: CASSDGSSSYNSPLHF
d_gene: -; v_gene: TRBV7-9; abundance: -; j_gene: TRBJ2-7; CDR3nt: TGTGCCAGCAGCTTAGGCTCAGCCTACGAGCAGTACTTC; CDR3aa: CASSLGSAYEQYF
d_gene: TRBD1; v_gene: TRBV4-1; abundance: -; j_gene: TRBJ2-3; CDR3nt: TGCGCCAGCAGCGCCCCCGGGACAGGGATTGGAGATACGCAGTATTTT; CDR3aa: CASSAPGTGIGDTQYF
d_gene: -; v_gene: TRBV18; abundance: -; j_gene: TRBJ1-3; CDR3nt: TGTGCCAGCTCACCGTCCTCAGTCTCTGGAAACACCATATATTTT; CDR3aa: CASSPSSVSGNTIYF
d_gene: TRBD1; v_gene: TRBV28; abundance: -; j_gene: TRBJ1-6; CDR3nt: TGTGCCAGCACCCCTCGAGGACAGGGTAATTCACCCCTCCACTTT; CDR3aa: CASTPRGQGNSPLHF
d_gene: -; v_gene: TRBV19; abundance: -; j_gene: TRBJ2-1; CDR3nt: TGTGCCAGTACGTCCGGGACTTGGAATGAGCAGTTCTTC; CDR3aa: CASTSGTWNEQFF
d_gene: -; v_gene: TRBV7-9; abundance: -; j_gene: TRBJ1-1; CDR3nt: TGTGCCAGCAGCTTGTCAGATGGCACTGAAGCTTTCTTT; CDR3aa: CASSLSDGTEAFF
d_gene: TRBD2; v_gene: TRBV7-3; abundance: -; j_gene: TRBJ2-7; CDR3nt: TGTGCCAGCAGCCCGGGACTAGCGGGAGCCTACGAGCAGTACTTC; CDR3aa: CASSPGLAGAYEQYF
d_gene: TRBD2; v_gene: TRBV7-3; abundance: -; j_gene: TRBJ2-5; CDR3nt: TGTGCCAGCAGCCCAAGCGGGGGGGCCAGAGAGACCCAGTACTTC; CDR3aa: CASSPSGGARETQYF
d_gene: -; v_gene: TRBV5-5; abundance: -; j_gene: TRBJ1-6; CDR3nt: TGTGCCAGCAGCTTCTGGACCGACTCCTATAATTCACCCCTCCACTTT; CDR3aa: CASSFWTDSYNSPLHF
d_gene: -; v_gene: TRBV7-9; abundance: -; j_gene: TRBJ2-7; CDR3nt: TGTGCCAGCAGCTTAGAAGCGCGAGGGGCCTACGAGCAGTACTTC; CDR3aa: CASSLEARGAYEQYF
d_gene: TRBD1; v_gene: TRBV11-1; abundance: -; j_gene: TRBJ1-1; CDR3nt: TGTGCCAGCAGCTTAAGGGACAGGGGGCTTAACACTGAAGCTTTCTTT; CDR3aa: CASSLRDRGLNTEAFF
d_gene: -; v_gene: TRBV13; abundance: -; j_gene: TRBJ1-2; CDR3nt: TGTGCCAGCAGCATGGTGGCCTATGGCTACACCTTC; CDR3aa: CASSMVAYGYTF
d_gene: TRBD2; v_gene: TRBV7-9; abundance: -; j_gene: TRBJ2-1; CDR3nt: TGTGCCAGCACCTCTAGCGGGAGCTCCTACAATGAGCAGTTCTTC; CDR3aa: CASTSSGSSYNEQFF